This T cell receptor (beta chain) was captured in a study of CD8 T cells in Susac syndrome (dated by TCRdb to between 2017 and 2020). Some background on the complete study: Whether CD8+ T cell activation and differentiation in Susac syndrome was antigen driven was tested using repertoire sequencing. Clonality of the CD8+ T cell repertoire was compared between around 13 healthy donors, approximately 14 Susac syndrome patients and roughly 15 multiple sclerosis patients. What the work shows at the level of the full study, not this receptor alone: The TCR sequencing and HLA analysis was acknowledged to have included a relatively small number of individuals.

RNA was extracted using the RNeasy kit, and about 0.5 to 1 ug of the RNA was reverse transcribed with random hexamers. The immunoSEQ multiplex PCR assay, covering 54 Vbeta and 13 Jbeta segments, was used to amplify TCR beta CDR3 regions. Bias from PCR amplification was corrected by using a synthetic template baseline for primer optimization and for computational correction. Under the source paper's analysis protocol: Only productive sequences were kept, with reads annotated to V, D and J genes according to IMGT and analyzed in immunoSEQ Analyzer. To calculate clonality, Shannon entropy was normalized by log2 of the number of productive unique sequences and then subtracted from one. Public and private clones were assessed among the 100 most prevalent clones of each patient and control. Clones were defined as Susac-specific when absent from the healthy and MS cohorts, from roughly 1,100 published viral clones and from other ImmuneACCESS disease sequences. TCRdb reanalyzed the raw reads on its own, using fastp at Q25 for trimming and MiXCR for clone calling, and kept in-frame beta chains. CDR3 protein duplicates are merged, each entry listing the most common genes and DNA. The V and J calls, along with clone size, are taken from TCRdb and not from the paper's own processing. A total of about 200,000 distinct CDR3 sequences appear in this sample, 80% to 95% of them only once. Together, the top ten hold approximately 0.13% of the sample.

Measured from the cysteine to the phenylalanine, the CDR3 is 13 residues long. Of the read, only the CDR3 DNA is kept; its 39 bases are in frame from base 1. Via the germline V gene (reference sequence), CDR1 is MNHEY and CDR2 SMNVEV. The V and J ends are trimmed by 1 base and 7 bases, leaving 11 bases between them. Peripheral blood CD8+ and CD4+ T cells from healthy donors, Susac syndrome patients and multiple sclerosis patients were profiled by high-throughput TCR beta sequencing. The multiple sclerosis controls were treatment-naive patients whose relapsing-remitting disease, either stable or active, fulfilled the revised McDonald criteria. Bulk CD8+ and CD4+ T cells were purified magnetically by negative isolation, whereas CD8+ TEMRA cells were enriched by FACS. Blood was collected in EDTA tubes and processed within 24 hours, with PBMCs isolated through density gradient centrifugation. PBMCs intended for TCR sequencing were cryopreserved in liquid nitrogen and were subsequently thawed in a 37 degrees C water bath. The sorted or isolated CD4+, CD8+ and CD8+ TEMRA cells reached a purity of at least 90%.

With regard to this clonotype: Its antigen specificity is not known. The input lacks base qualities; no much larger clone sits a single base away.

The V and J segments used are TRBV27 and TRBJ2-7; the D gene could be either TRBD1 or TRBD2, each agreeing at 6 bases. Sequencing input: CD8+ T cells from PBMCs. The TCR was taken from a human donor with multiple sclerosis. The CDR3 sequence is CASSLLGGTEQYF. The DNA sequence is as follows: TGTGCCAGCAGTTTATTAGGGGGGACGGAGCAGTACTTC.